The TCR beta chain under discussion was sequenced for a study of CD8+ T cells in alopecia areata. About the study: Twice daily, treated patients received 5 to 10 mg of oral tofacitinib.

Study-wide points: Scalp samples also contribute reads from the resident alphabeta T cells found in normal skin.

A word on this clone: Its antigen remains unknown.

Sequencing templates came from extracted RNA that was reverse transcribed into cDNA. TCRdb keeps only in-frame clones here, not all; method: immunoSEQ multiplex PCR. The table lists roughly 250,000 clones, 67% of them singletons, with under 1.5% in the top ten. CDR1 SNHLY and CDR2 FYNNEI come from the germline V gene. The CDR3 sequence is 14 residues long. Trimming cost V 6 bases and J 5 bases; bases outside gene matches: 10. Sequences were derived from CD4+ T cells sorted from blood, sampled at week 0. This TCR derives from a human donor with alopecia areata. The chain recombines TRBV2 with TRBJ2-7; 7 bases are a match to TRBD1. The CDR3 sequence: CASRQTDRAHEQYF. CDR3 coding DNA: TGTGCCAGCAGACAGACAGACAGGGCCCACGAGCAGTACTTC.